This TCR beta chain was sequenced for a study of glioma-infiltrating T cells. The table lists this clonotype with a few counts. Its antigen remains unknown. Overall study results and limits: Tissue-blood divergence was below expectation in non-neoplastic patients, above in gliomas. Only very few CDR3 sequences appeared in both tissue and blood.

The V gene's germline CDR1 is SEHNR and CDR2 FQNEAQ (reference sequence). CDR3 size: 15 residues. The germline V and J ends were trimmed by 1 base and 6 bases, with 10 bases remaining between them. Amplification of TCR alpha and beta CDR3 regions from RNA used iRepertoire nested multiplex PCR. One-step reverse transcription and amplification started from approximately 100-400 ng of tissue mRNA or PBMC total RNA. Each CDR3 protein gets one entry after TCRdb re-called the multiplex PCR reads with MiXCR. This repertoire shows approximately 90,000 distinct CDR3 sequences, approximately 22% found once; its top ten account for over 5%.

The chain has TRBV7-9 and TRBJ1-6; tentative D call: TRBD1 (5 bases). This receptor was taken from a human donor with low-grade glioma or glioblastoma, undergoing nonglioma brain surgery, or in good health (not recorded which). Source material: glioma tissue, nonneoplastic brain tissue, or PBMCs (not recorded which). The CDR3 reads CASSLEGLINSPLHF. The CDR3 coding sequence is TGTGCCAGCAGCTTAGAGGGGCTCATTAATTCACCCCTCCACTTT.